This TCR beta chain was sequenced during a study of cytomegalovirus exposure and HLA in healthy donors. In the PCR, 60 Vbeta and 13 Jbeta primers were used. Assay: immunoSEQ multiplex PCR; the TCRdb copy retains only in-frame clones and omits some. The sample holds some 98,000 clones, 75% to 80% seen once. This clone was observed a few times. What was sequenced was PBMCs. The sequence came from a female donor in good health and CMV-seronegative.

The CDR3 DNA sequence: TGTGCCAGCAGCTTAAGGCTAGCGGGAGAAGGGAATGAGCAGTTCTTC. It is translated as CASSLRLAGEGNEQFF. The chain has TRBV7-9 and TRBJ2-1; 10 positions agree with TRBD2. Germline V gives CDR1 SEHNR, CDR2 FQNEAQ (reference sequence). After removal of 2 bases from V and 7 bases from J, the junction contained 8 bases not matched to a gene. The CDR3 sequence is 16 residues long. Together with reference TRBV7-9 and TRBJ2-1, the CDR3 gives the full variable domain: DTGVSQNPRHKITKRGQNVTFRCDPISEHNRLYWYRQTLGQGPEFLTYFQNEAQLEKSRLLSDRFSAERPKGSFSTLEIQRTEQGDSAMYLCASSLRLAGEGNEQFFGPGTRLTVL.